This T cell receptor beta chain came from a study of CD8+ T cells in alopecia areata. Trimming cost V 0 bases and J 4 bases, with 12 bases left between them. CDR3 size: 15 residues. CDR1 is SGDLS and CDR2 is YYNGEE in the germline V gene. As the sequencing template, cDNA was produced by extracting RNA and reverse transcribing it. Using immunoSEQ multiplex PCR, the repertoire was profiled, and TCRdb retains in-frame clones only, with some absent. In the table there are 90,000 to 150,000 clones, about 61% of which are singletons. This clone was observed a single time. V and J are TRBV9 and TRBJ2-3; D is unresolved. This receptor was taken from a human donor in good health. The sequenced material came from CD4+ T cells sorted from blood. DNA of the CDR3: TGTGCCAGCAGCGTAGGGACCGGCGGCTCAGATACGCAGTATTTT. The encoded protein is CASSVGTGGSDTQYF.